The T cell receptor (beta chain) under discussion was sequenced for a study of CD8+ T cells in alopecia areata. Study-wide background: Each of the treated patients was given oral tofacitinib, 5 to 10 mg twice daily, for moderate-to-severe alopecia areata.

Study-wide results and limits: Greater clonality was observed in lesional scalp samples, especially alopecia totalis/universalis, versus normal scalp. Under tofacitinib, fewer expanded CD8+ clones appeared among the top 100 scalp clones.

Germline V gives CDR1 SGHRS, CDR2 YFSETQ. The length of the CDR3 is 15 residues. Trimming removed 0 bases at V and 4 bases at J, with 8 bases between. Treatment reported: oral pan-JAK inhibitor, 5-10 mg twice daily. Peripheral blood and lesional scalp punch biopsies were taken from alopecia areata patients. TCR sequencing used cDNA made by reverse transcription of extracted RNA. The assay was immunoSEQ multiplex PCR, and TCRdb's table has in-frame clones only and misses some. The table lists under 350,000 clones, about 62% of them singletons. This clone was seen only a few times. Its specificity is unknown. This specimen includes other DNA sequences encoding the same CDR3.

The sequence came from a human donor with alopecia areata. The J gene is TRBJ2-6, the V gene TRBV5-1; the D gene could be TRBD1 or TRBD2 (5 bases each). Sequencing used CD4+ T cells sorted from blood, obtained at week 24, from a patient treated with tofacitinib. The DNA for the CDR3 is TGCGCCAGCAGCTTGGCGGGGACGGGGGCCAACGTCCTGACTTTC. It codes for CASSLAGTGANVLTF.